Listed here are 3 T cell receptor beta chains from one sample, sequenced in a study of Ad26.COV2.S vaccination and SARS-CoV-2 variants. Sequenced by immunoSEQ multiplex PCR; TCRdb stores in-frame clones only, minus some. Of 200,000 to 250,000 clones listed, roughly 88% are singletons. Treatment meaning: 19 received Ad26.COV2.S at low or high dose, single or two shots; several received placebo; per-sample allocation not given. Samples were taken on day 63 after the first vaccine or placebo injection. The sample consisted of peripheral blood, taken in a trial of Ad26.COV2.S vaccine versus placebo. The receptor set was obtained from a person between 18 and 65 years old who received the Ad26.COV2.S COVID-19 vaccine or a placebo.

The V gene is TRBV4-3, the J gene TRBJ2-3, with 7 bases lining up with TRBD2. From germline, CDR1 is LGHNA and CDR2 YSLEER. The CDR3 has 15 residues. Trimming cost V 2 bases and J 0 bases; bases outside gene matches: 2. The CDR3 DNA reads TGCGCCAGCAGCCAAACGCGGGGGAGCACAGATACGCAGTATTTT. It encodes CASSQTRGSTDTQYF.

This chain's CDR3 is CAISESTGATNEKLFF. The CDR3 nucleotides read TGTGCCATCAGTGAGTCGACAGGGGCAACTAATGAAAAACTGTTTTTT. The chain recombines TRBV10-3 with TRBJ1-4, with TRBD1 matching over 8 bases. J lost 0 bases, V lost 0 bases, and 0 bases had no gene match. The germline V gene encodes CDR1 ENHRY and CDR2 SYGVKD. The CDR3 contains 16 residues.

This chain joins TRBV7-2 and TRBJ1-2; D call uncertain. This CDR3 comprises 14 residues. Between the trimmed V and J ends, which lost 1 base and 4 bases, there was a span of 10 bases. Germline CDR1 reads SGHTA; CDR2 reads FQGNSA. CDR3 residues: CASSLEGLGYGYTF. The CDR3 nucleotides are TGTGCCAGCAGCTTAGAAGGTTTAGGCTATGGCTACACCTTC.